The present T cell receptor (beta chain) was sequenced within a study of T cell responses to AZD1222 COVID-19 vaccine. This clone was detected once. Its antigen is currently unknown. Sequencing was performed with immunoSEQ multiplex PCR; in TCRdb, only in-frame clones are kept and a portion is missing. Of fewer than 130,000 clones listed, about 87% are singletons. Findings and caveats of the study: The donor group comprised mostly white British people and more females; the analysis possibly underestimated clonal diversity. After the peak T cell response, and only then, were repertoires sampled. The breadth and depth of Spike-specific TCRs increased once two AZD1222 doses had been given. Reports say nearly half of spike-specific TCRs go after unmutated variant regions.

The source is an adult in good health. This material consisted of peripheral blood, taken on day 0 of AZD1222 vaccination.

The CDR3 is CASSLTGGRDTEAFF. The CDR3 DNA follows: TGTGCCAGCTCGCTTACAGGGGGCAGGGACACTGAAGCTTTCTTT. V is TRBV18 and J is TRBJ1-1, with 9 positions matching TRBD1. This CDR3 comprises 15 residues. The V gene's germline CDR1 is KGHSH and CDR2 LQKENI. V was pared by 6 bases and J by 3 bases, with 8 bases of the junction left unmatched.